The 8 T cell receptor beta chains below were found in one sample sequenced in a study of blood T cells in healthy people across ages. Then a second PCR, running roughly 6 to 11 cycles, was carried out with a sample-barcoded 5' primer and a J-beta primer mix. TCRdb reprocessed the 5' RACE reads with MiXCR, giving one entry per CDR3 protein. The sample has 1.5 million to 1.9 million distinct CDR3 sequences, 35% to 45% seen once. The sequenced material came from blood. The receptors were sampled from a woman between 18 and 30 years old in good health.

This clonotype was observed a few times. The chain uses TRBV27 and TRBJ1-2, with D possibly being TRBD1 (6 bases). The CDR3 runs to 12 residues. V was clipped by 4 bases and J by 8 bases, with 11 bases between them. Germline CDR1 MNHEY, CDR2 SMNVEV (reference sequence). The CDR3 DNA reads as TGTGCCAGCAGTTCCAACAGGGCCGGCTACACCTTC. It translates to CASSSNRAGYTF.

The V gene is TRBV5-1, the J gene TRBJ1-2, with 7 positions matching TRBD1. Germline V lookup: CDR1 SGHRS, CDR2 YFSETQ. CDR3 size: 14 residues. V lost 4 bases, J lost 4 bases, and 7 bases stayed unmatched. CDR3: CASSRRGQIYGYTF. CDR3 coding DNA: TGCGCCAGCAGCAGAAGGGGACAGATCTATGGCTACACCTTC.

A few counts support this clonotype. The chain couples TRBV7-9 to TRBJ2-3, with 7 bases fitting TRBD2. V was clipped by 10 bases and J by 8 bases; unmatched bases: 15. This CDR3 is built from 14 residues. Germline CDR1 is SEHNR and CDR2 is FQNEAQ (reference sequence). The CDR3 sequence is CAIETSSVGGTQYF. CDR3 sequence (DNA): TGTGCCATCGAGACTAGCTCGGTTGGCGGTACGCAGTATTTT.

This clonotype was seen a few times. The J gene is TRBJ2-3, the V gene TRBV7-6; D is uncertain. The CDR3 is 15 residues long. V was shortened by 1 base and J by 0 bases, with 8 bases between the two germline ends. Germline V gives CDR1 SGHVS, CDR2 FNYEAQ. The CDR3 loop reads CASSLVQTSTDTQYF. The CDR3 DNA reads TGTGCCAGCAGCTTAGTCCAAACTAGCACAGATACGCAGTATTTT.

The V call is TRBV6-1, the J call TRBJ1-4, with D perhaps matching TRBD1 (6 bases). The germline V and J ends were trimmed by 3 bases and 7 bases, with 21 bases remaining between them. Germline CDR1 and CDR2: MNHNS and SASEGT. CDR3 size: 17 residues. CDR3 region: CASSELSRGRLVEKLFF. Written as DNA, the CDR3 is TGTGCCAGCAGTGAGCTAAGCAGGGGCCGATTAGTTGAAAAACTGTTTTTT.

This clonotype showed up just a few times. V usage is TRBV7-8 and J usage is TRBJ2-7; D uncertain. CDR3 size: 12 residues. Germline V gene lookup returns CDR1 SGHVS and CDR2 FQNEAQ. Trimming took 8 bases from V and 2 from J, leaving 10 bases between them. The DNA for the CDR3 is TGTGCCAGCGGAAAATCCCCCTACGAGCAGTACTTC. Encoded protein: CASGKSPYEQYF.

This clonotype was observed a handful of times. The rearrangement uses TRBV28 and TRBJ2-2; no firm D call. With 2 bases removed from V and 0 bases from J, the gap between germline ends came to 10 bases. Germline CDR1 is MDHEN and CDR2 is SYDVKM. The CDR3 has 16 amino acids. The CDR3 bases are TGTGCCAGCAGTTTACAGAGTTACGCGAACACCGGGGAGCTGTTTTTT. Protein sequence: CASSLQSYANTGELFF.

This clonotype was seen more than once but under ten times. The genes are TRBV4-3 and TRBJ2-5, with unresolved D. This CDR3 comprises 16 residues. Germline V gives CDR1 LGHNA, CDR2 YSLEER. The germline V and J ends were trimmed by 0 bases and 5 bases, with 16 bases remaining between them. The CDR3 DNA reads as TGCGCCAGCAGCCAAGATCTACCCCAGCTGGGTGAGACCCAGTACTTC. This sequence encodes CASSQDLPQLGETQYF.